Below, one T cell receptor (beta chain) is given with its context. This entry is derived from a study of Ad26.COV2.S vaccination and SARS-CoV-2 variants. Study summary: Into the muscle, Ad26.COV2.S was dosed once or twice, 56 days apart.

Treatment noted: 19 received Ad26.COV2.S at low or high dose, single or two shots; 5 received placebo; per-sample allocation not given. Collection of samples fell on day 63 after the first vaccine or placebo injection. The table came from immunoSEQ multiplex PCR; TCRdb's copy has only in-frame clones and leaves some out. The sample holds some 480,000 clones; approximately 88% are singletons and the top ten take 13%. The CDR3 sequence is 15 residues long. CDR1 and CDR2 from the germline V gene are MDHEN and SYDVKM. Trimming at V came to 6 bases and at J to 3 bases, leaving 5 bases not matched to a gene.

The sequence came from a person between 18 and 60 years old who received the Ad26.COV2.S COVID-19 vaccine or a placebo. The chain couples TRBV28 to TRBJ1-3, with 10 nucleotides matching TRBD1. Sequencing used peripheral blood, obtained in a trial of Ad26.COV2.S vaccine versus placebo. CDR3 protein: CASRGDRGYGNTIYF. Written as DNA, the CDR3 is TGTGCCAGCAGGGGGGACAGGGGTTATGGAAACACCATATATTTT.